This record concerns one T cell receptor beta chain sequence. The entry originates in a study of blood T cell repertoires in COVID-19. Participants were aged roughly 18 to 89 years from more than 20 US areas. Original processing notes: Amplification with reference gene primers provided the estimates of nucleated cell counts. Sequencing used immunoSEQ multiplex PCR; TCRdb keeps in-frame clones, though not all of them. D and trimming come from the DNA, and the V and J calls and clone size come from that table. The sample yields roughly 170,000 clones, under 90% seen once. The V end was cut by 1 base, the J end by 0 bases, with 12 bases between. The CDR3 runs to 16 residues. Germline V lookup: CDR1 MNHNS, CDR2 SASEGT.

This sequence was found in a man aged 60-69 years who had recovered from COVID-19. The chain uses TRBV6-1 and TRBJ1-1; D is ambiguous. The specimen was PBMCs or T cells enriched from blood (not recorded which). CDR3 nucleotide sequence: TGTGCCAGCAGTGAAGGACGGAGACCAATGAACACTGAAGCTTTCTTT. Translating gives CASSEGRRPMNTEAFF.